The present T cell receptor beta chain was sequenced within a study of cytomegalovirus exposure and HLA in healthy donors. Whole-study findings and limits: The later analysis indicated that the majority of CMV-associated TCR beta chains appeared HLA-restricted. Presence/absence analyses assumed roughly uniform sequencing depth across donors, which may not hold.

In nominal health when sampled, donors likely had unrecorded immune exposures nonetheless. Primers included in the PCR were 60 Vbeta and 13 Jbeta primers. TCRdb's copy holds only in-frame clones and misses some; the assay was immunoSEQ multiplex PCR. The sample lists 150,000 to 200,000 clones, 70% to 80% seen once, with over 0.95% in the top ten. Germline V gene data show CDR1 as MGHDK and CDR2 as SYGVNS. V was clipped by 3 bases and J by 8 bases; unmatched bases: 4. This CDR3 comprises 15 residues. This clone was counted a few times. Its antigen remains unidentified. The rearrangement joins TRBV25-1 to TRBJ2-1; 13 bases agree with TRBD2. The specimen was PBMCs. The receptor comes from a middle-aged woman in good health and CMV-seronegative. CDR3 coding DNA: TGTGCCAGCAGTGACACTAGCGGGAGGGTTGATGAGCAGTTCTTC. Its translation is CASSDTSGRVDEQFF.